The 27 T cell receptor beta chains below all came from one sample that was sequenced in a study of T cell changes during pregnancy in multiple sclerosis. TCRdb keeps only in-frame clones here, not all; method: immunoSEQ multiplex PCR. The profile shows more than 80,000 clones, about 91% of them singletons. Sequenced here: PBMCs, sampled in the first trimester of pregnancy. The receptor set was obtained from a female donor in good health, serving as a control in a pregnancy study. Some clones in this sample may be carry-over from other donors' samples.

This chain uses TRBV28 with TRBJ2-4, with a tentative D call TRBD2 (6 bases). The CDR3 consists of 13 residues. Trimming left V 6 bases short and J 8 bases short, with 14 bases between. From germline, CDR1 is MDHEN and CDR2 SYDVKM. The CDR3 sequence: CASRPAGSDIQYF. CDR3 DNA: TGTGCCAGCAGACCGGCGGGGTCGGACATTCAGTACTTC. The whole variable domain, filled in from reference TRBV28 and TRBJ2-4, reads DVKVTQSSRYLVKRTGEKVFLECVQDMDHENMFWYRQDPGLGLRLIYFSYDVKMKEKGDIPEGYSVSREKKERFSLILESASTNQTSMYLCASRPAGSDIQYFGAGTRLSVL.

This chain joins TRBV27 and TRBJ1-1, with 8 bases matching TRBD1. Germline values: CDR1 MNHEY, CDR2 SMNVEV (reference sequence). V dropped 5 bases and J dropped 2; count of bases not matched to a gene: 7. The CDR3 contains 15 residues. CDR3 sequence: CASSPPGQVNTEAFF. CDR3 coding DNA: TGTGCCAGCAGTCCCCCGGGACAGGTAAACACTGAAGCTTTCTTT.

Here the CDR3 reads CATSSKTAGDTEAFF. CDR3 coding DNA: TGTGCCACCAGCAGCAAGACAGCGGGTGACACTGAAGCTTTCTTT. The chain joins TRBV15 to TRBJ1-1; maybe TRBD1 (5 bases). The germline CDR1 and CDR2 sequences are LNHNV and YYDKDF (reference sequence). V lost 3 bases and J lost 3, with 14 bases in between. The CDR3 contains 15 residues.

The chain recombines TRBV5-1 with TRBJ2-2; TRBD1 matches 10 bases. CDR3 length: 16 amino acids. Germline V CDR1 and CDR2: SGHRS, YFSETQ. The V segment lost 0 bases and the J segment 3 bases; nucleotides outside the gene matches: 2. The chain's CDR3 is CASSLAGTGDTGELFF. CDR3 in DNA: TGCGCCAGCAGCTTGGCCGGGACAGGGGACACCGGGGAGCTGTTTTTT.

CDR3: CASSLAGGALNEQFF. The CDR3 DNA follows: TGCGCCAGCAGCTTGGCGGGGGGGGCCCTCAATGAGCAGTTCTTC. The chain is built from TRBV5-1 and TRBJ2-1; TRBD2 agrees at 8 bases. J was trimmed by 6 bases and V by 0 bases; bases with no gene match: 5. Per germline, CDR1 SGHRS and CDR2 YFSETQ. CDR3 length equals 15 residues. Full variable domain (outside the CDR3, taken from reference TRBV5-1 and TRBJ2-1): KAGVTQTPRYLIKTRGQQVTLSCSPISGHRSVSWYQQTPGQGLQFLFEYFSETQRNKGNFPGRFSGRQFSNSRSEMNVSTLELGDSALYLCASSLAGGALNEQFFGPGTRLTVL.

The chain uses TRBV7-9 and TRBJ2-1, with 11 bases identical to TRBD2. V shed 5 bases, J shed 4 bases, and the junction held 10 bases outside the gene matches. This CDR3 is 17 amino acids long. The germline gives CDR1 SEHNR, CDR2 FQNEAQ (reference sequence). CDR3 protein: CASSMIAGGPKYNEQFF. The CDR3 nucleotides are TGTGCCAGCAGCATGATAGCGGGAGGGCCGAAGTACAATGAGCAGTTCTTC.

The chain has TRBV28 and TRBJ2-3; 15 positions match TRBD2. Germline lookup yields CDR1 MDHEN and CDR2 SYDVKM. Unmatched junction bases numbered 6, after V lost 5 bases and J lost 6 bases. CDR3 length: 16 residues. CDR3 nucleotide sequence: TGTGCCAGCAGTCCCGGGACTAGCGGGGGGTATGATACGCAGTATTTT. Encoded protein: CASSPGTSGGYDTQYF.

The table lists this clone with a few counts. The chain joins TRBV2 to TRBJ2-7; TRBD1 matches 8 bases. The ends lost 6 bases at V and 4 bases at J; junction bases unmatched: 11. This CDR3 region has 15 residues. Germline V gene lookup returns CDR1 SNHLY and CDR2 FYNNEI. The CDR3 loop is CASSPSGTGLYEQYF. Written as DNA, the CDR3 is TGTGCCAGCAGCCCGTCCGGGACAGGCCTATACGAGCAGTACTTC.

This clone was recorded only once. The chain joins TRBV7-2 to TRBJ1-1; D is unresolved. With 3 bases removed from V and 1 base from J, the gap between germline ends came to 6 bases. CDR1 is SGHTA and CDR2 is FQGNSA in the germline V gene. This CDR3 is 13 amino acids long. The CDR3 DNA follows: TGTGCCAGCAGCTTCGGGGAGAACACTGAAGCTTTCTTT. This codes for CASSFGENTEAFF.

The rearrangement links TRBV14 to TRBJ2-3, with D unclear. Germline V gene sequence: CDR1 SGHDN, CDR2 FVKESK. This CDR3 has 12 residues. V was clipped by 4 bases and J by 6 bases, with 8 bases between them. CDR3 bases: TGTGCCAGCAGCCTACTCACGGATACGCAGTATTTT. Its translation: CASSLLTDTQYF.

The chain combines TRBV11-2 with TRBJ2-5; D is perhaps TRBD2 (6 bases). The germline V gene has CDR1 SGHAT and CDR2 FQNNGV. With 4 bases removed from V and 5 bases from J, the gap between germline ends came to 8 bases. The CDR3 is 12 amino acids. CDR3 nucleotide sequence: TGTGCCAGCAGCTGGGGGGAGGAGACCCAGTACTTC. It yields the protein CASSWGEETQYF.

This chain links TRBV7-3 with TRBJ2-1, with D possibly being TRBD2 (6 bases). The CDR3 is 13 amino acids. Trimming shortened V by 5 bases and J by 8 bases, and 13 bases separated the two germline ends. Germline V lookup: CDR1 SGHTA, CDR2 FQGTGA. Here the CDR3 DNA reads TGTGCCAGCAGCGCACTAGCTGGGGATGAGCAGTTCTTC. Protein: CASSALAGDEQFF.

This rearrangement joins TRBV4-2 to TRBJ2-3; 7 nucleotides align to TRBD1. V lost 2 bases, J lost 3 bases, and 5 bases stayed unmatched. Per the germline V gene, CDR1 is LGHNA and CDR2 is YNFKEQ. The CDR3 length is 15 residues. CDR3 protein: CASSQYYRGTDTQYF. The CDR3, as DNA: TGTGCCAGCAGCCAATATTACAGGGGAACAGATACGCAGTATTTT.

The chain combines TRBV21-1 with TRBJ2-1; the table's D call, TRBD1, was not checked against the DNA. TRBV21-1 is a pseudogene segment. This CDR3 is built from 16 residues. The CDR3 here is CASSTRTVSSYNEQFF. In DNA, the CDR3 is TGTGCCAGCAGCACCCGGACAGTAAGCTCCTACAATGAGCAGTTCTTC.

The chain's CDR3 is CASSQYRITDTQYF. CDR3 sequence (DNA): TGCGCCAGCAGCCAATACAGGATAACAGATACGCAGTATTTT. The chain is built from TRBV4-1 and TRBJ2-3; D may be TRBD1 (5 bases). V lost 2 bases and J 3 bases, leaving 9 bases between the germline ends. This CDR3 has 14 residues. The V gene's germline CDR1 is MGHRA and CDR2 YSYEKL.

The DNA for the CDR3 is TGTGCCAGCAGCTTAGGAGGTGACAGATATTATAATTCACCCCTCCACTTT. This translates into CASSLGGDRYYNSPLHF. The chain uses TRBV7-2 and TRBJ1-6; TRBD1 might be the D (5 bases). The V gene's germline CDR1 is SGHTA and CDR2 FQGNSA. Between the trimmed V and J ends, which lost 1 base and 4 bases, there was a span of 14 bases. CDR3 length: 17 residues.

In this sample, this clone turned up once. In DNA, the CDR3 is TGTGCCAGCAGCCGGACAGGGGGTGGAAACACCATATATTTT. Its protein is CASSRTGGGNTIYF. The chain recombines TRBV7-9 with TRBJ1-3; 10 bases line up with TRBD1. The CDR3 spans 14 residues. V shed 5 bases, J shed 3 bases, and the junction held 1 base outside the gene matches. In germline, CDR1 is SEHNR, CDR2 FQNEAQ (reference sequence).

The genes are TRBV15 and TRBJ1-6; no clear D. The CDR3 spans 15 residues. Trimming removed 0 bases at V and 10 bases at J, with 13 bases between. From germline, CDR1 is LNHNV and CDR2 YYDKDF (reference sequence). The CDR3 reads CATSRDPKLGSPLHF. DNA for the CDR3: TGTGCCACCAGCAGAGATCCCAAACTCGGGTCACCCCTCCACTTT.

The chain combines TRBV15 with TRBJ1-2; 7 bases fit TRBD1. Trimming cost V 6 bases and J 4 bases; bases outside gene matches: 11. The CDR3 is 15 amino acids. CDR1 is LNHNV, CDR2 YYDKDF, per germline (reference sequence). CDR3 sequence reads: CATSFTGARSYGYTF. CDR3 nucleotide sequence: TGTGCCACCAGTTTTACAGGGGCCCGGTCCTATGGCTACACCTTC.

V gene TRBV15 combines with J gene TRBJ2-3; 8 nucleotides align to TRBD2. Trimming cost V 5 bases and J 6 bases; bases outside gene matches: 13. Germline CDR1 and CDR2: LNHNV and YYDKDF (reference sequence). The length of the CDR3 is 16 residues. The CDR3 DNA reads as TGTGCCACCAGCTCACCTGAAGCGGGAGTGTTGGATACGCAGTATTTT. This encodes CATSSPEAGVLDTQYF.

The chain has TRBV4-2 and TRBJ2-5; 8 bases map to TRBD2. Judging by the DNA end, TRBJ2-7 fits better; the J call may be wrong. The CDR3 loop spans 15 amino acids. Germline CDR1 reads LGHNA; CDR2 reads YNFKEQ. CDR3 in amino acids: CASSQGSSGGVEQYF. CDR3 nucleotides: TGTGCCAGCAGCCAAGGCTCCTCGGGGGGGGTCGAGCAGTACTTC.

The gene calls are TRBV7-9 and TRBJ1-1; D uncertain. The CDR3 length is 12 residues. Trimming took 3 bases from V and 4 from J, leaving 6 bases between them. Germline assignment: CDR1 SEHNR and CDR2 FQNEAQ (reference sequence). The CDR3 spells CASSLGSTEAFF. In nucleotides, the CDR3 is TGTGCCAGCAGCTTGGGGAGCACTGAAGCTTTCTTT.

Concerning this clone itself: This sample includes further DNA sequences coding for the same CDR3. The CDR3 sequence: CASSLGGGRTEAFF. In DNA, the CDR3 is TGTGCCAGCAGTTTAGGGGGCGGACGCACTGAAGCTTTCTTT. The chain recombines TRBV28 with TRBJ1-1, with a tentative D call TRBD1 (6 bases). The V gene's germline CDR1 is MDHEN and CDR2 SYDVKM. CDR3 length equals 14 residues. V gave up 2 bases and J gave up 4 bases, with 11 bases separating them. Complete variable domain (other parts from reference TRBV28 and TRBJ1-1): DVKVTQSSRYLVKRTGEKVFLECVQDMDHENMFWYRQDPGLGLRLIYFSYDVKMKEKGDIPEGYSVSREKKERFSLILESASTNQTSMYLCASSLGGGRTEAFFGQGTRLTVV.

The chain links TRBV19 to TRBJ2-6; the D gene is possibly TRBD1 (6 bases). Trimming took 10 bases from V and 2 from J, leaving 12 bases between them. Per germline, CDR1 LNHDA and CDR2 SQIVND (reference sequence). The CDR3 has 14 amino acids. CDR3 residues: CATQAGAGANVLTF. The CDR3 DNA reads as TGTGCCACCCAGGCAGGGGCTGGGGCCAACGTCCTGACTTTC.

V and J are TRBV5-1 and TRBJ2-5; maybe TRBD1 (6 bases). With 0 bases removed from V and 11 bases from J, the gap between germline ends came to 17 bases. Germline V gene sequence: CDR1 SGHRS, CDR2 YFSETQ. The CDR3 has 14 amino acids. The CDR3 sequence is CASSLDRASGGQYF. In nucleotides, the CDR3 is TGCGCCAGCAGCTTGGACAGGGCCTCTGGGGGTCAGTACTTC.

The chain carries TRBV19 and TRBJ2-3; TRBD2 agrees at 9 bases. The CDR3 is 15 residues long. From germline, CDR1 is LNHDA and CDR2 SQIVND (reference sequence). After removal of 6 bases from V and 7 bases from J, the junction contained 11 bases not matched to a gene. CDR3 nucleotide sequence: TGTGCCAGTAGGGGCCGGCGGGGGGGCCCTAATACGCAGTATTTT. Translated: CASRGRRGGPNTQYF.

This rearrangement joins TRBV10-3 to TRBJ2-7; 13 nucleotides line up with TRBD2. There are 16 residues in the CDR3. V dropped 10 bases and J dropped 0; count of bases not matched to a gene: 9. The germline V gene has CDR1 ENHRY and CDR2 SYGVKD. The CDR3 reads CATRGLAGDPSYEQYF. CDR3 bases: TGTGCCACTAGAGGACTAGCGGGGGACCCCTCCTACGAGCAGTACTTC.